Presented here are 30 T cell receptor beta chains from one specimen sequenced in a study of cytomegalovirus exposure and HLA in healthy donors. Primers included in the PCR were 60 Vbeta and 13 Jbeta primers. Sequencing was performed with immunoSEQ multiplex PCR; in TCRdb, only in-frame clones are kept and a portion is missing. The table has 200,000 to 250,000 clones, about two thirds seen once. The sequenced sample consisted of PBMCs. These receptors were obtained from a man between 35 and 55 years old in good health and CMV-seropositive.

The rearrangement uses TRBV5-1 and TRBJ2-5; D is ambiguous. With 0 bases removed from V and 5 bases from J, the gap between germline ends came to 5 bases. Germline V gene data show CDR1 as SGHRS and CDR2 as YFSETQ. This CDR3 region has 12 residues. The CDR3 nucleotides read TGCGCCAGCAGCTTGGGCCGGGAGACCCAGTACTTC. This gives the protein CASSLGRETQYF.

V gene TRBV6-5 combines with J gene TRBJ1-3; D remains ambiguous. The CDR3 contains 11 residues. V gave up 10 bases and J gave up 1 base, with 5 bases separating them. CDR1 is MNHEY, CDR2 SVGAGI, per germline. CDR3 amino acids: CATSSGNTIYF. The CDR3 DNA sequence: TGTGCCACCTCTTCTGGAAACACCATATATTTT.

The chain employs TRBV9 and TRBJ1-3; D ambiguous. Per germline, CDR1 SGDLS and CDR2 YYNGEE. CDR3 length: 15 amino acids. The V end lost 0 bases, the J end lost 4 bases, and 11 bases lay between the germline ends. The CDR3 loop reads CASSVGRVSGNTIYF. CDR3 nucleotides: TGTGCCAGCAGCGTAGGCCGGGTCTCCGGAAACACCATATATTTT.

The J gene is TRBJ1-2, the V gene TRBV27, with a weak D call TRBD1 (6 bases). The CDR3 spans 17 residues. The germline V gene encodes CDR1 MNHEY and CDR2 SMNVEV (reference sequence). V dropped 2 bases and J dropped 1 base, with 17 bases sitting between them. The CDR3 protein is CASSLGPDRPFNYGYTF. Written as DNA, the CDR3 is TGTGCCAGCAGTTTAGGGCCCGACAGGCCCTTTAACTATGGCTACACCTTC.

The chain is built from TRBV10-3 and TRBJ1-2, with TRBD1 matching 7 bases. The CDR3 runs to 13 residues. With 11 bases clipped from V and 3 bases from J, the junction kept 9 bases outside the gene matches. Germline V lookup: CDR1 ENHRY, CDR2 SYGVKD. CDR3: CASEGAGYYGYTF. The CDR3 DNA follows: TGTGCCTCCGAGGGGGCCGGCTACTATGGCTACACCTTC.

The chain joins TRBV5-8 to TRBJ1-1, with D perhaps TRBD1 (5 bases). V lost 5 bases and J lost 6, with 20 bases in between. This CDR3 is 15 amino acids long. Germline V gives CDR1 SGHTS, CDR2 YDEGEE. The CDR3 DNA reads TGTGCCAGCAGTCCGGGCCGCCTCAGGGTCCCTGAAGCTTTCTTT. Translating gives CASSPGRLRVPEAFF.

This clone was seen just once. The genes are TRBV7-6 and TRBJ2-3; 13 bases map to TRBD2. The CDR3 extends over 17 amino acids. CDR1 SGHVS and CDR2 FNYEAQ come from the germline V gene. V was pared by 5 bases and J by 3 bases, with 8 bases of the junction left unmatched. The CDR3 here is CASSTRPGLAGTDTQYF. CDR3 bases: TGTGCCAGCAGCACCAGACCGGGACTAGCGGGGACAGATACGCAGTATTTT.

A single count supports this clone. CDR3: CASSASRINEQFF. The CDR3, as DNA: TGCGCCAGCAGTGCGAGCAGGATAAATGAGCAGTTCTTC. The chain employs TRBV10-2 and TRBJ2-1; no firm D call. V lost 4 bases, J lost 7 bases, and 11 bases lay in between. The germline CDR1 and CDR2 sequences are WSHSY and SAAADI. The CDR3 contains 13 residues.

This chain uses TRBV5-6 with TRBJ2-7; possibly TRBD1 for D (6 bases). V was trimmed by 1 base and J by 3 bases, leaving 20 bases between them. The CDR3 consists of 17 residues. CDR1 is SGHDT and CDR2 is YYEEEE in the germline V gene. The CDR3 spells CASSLFPTGKVVYEQYF. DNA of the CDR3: TGTGCCAGCAGCTTGTTCCCTACAGGGAAGGTAGTCTACGAGCAGTACTTC.

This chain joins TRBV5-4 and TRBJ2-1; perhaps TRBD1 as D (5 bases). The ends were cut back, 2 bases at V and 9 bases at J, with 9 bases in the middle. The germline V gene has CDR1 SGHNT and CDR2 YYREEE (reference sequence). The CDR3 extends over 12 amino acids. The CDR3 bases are TGTGCCAGCAGCTTAGGGGCCAGTGAGCAGTTCTTC. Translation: CASSLGASEQFF. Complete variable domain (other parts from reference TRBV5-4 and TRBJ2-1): ETGVTQSPTHLIKTRGQQVTLRCSSQSGHNTVSWYQQALGQGPQFIFQYYREEENGRGNFPPRFSGLQFPNYSSELNVNALELDDSALYLCASSLGASEQFFGPGTRLTVL.

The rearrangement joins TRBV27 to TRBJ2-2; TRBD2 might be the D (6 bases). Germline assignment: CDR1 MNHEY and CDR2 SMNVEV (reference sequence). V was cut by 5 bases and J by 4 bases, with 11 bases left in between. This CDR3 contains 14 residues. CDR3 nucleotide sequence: TGTGCCAGCAGTCCCCTCGGGGGCACCGGGGAGCTGTTTTTT. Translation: CASSPLGGTGELFF.

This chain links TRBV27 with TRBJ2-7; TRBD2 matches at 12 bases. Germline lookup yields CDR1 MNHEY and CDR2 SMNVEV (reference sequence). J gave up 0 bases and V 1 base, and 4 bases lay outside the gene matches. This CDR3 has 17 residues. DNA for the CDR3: TGTGCCAGCAGTTTATTGCTAGCGGGGGGGAGCTCCTACGAGCAGTACTTC. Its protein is CASSLLLAGGSSYEQYF.

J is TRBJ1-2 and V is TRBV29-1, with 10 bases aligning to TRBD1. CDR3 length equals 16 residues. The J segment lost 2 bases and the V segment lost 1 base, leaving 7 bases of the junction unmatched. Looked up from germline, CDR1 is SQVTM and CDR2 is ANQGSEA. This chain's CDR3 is CSVEGTGQGENYGYTF. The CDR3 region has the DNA TGCAGCGTTGAAGGGACAGGACAGGGGGAGAACTATGGCTACACCTTC.

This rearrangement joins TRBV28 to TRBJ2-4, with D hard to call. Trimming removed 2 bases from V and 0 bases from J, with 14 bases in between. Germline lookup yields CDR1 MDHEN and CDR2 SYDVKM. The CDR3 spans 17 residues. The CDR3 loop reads CASSLEAESLAKNIQYF. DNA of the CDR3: TGTGCCAGCAGTTTAGAGGCGGAATCTCTAGCCAAAAACATTCAGTACTTC.

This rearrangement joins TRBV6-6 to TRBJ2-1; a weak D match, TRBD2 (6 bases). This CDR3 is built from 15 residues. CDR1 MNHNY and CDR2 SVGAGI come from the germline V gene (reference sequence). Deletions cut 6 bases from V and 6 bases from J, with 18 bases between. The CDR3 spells CASRRLEISSNEQFF. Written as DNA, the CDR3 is TGTGCCAGCAGGAGACTAGAAATCTCTTCCAATGAGCAGTTCTTC.

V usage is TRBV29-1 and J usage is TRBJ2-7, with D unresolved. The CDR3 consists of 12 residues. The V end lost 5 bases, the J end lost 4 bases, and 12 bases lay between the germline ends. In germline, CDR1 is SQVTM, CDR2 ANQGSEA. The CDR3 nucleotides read TGCAGCGTTTTAATTCAGAATTACGAGCAGTACTTC. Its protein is CSVLIQNYEQYF.

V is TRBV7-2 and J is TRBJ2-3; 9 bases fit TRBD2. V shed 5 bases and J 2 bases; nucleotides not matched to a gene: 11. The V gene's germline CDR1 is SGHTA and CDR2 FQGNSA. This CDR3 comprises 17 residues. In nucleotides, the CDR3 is TGTGCCAGCAGCCAGCGCCCACTAGCGGGTACCACAGATACGCAGTATTTT. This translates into CASSQRPLAGTTDTQYF.

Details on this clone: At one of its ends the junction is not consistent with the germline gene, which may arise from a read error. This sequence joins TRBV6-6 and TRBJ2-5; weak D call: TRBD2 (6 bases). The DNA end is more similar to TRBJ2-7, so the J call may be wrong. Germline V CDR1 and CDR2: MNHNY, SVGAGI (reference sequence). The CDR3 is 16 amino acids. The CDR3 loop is CVSSGGGRLGAYEQYF. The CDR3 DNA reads TGTGTCAGCTCCGGGGGAGGCCGGCTAGGAGCCTACGAGCAGTACTTC.

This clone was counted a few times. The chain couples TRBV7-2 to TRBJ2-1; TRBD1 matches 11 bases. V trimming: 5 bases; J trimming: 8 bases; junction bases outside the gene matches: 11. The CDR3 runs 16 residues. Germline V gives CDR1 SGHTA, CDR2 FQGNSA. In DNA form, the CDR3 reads TGTGCCAGCAGCCCCCGGGACAGGGGGGAGGTCTATGAGCAGTTCTTC. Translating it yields CASSPRDRGEVYEQFF.

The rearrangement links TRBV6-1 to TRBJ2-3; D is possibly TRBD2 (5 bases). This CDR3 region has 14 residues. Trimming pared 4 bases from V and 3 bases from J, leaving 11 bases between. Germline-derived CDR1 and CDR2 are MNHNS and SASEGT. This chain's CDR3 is CASSGGERTDTQYF. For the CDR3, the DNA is TGTGCCAGCAGTGGGGGAGAGCGGACAGATACGCAGTATTTT.

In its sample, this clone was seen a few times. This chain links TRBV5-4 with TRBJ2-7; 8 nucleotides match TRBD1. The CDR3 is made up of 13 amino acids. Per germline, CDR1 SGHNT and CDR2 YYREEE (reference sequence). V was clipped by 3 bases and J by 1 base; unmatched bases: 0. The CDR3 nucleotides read TGTGCCAGCAGCTGGACAGGGTCCTACGAGCAGTACTTC. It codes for CASSWTGSYEQYF.

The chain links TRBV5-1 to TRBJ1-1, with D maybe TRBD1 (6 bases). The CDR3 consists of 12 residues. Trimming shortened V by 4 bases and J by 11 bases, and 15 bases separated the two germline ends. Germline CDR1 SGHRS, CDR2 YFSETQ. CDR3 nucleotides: TGCGCCAGCAGCCAGGACAGTAATAGGGCTTTCTTT. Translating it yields CASSQDSNRAFF.

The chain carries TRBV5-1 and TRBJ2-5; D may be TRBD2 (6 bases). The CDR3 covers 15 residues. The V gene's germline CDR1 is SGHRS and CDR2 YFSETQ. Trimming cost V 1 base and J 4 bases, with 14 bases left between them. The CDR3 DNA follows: TGCGCCAGCAGCTTGACATCGGGGGTGGGAGAGACCCAGTACTTC. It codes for CASSLTSGVGETQYF.

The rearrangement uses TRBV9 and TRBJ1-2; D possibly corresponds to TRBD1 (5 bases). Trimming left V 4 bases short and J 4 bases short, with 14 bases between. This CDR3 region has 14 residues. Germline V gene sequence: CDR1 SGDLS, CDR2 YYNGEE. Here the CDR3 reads CASSSPGGLYGYTF. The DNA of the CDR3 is TGTGCCAGCAGCTCGCCCGGGGGTCTCTATGGCTACACCTTC.

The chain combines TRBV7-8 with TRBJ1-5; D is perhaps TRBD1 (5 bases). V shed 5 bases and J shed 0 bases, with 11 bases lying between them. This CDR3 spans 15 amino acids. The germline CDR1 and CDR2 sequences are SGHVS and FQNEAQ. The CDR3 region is CASSRTGYSNQPQHF. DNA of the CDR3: TGTGCCAGCAGCCGAACAGGTTATAGCAATCAGCCCCAGCATTTT.

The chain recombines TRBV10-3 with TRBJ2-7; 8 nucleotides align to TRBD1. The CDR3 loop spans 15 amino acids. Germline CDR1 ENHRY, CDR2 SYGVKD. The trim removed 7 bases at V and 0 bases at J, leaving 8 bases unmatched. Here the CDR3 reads CAITDGTGPSYEQYF. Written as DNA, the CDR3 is TGTGCCATCACCGACGGGACAGGTCCCTCCTACGAGCAGTACTTC.

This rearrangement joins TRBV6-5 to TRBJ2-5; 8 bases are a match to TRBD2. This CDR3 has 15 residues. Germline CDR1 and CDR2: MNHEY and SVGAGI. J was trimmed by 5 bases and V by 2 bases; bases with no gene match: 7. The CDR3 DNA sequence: TGTGCCAGCAGTTACGGACTAGCCACTCTGGAGACCCAGTACTTC. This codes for CASSYGLATLETQYF.

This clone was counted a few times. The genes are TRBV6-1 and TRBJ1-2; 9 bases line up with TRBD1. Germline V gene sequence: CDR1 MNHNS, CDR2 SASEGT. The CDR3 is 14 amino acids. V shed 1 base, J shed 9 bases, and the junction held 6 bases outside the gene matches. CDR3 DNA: TGTGCCAGCAGTGAAGGGACAGGGGATAGGAGCTACACCTTC. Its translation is CASSEGTGDRSYTF.

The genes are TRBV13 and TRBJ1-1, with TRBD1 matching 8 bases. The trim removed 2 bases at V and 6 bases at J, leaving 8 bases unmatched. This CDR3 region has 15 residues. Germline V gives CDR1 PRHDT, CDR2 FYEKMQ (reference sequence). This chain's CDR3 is CASSLWGQGAAEAFF. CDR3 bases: TGTGCCAGCAGCTTATGGGGCCAGGGGGCCGCTGAAGCTTTCTTT.

CDR3 DNA: TGTGCCAGCAGCTTACACATTGGCAATCAGCCCCAGCATTTT. Translated: CASSLHIGNQPQHF. This chain uses TRBV11-2 with TRBJ1-5; D gene uncertain. The CDR3 spans 14 residues. CDR1 and CDR2 (germline): SGHAT, FQNNGV. V was trimmed by 2 bases and J by 2 bases, leaving 7 bases between them.